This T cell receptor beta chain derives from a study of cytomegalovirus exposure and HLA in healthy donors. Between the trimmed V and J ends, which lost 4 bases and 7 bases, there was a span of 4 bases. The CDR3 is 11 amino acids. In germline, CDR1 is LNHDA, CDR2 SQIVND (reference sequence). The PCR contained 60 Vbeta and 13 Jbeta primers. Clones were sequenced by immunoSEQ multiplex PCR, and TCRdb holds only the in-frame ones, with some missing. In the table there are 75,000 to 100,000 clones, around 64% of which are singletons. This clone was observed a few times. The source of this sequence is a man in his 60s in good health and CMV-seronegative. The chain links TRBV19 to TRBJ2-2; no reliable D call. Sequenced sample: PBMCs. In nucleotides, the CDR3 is TGTGCCAGTAGTACGGTCGGGGAGCTGTTTTTT. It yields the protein CASSTVGELFF.